Listed below are T cell receptor beta chains from one sample, sequenced in a study of T-cell memory formation after mild COVID-19. MiXCR was run by TCRdb on the 5' RACE reads, yielding one entry per CDR3 protein. The sample holds roughly 300,000 distinct CDR3 sequences, 12% to 15% seen once. Sequencing was carried out using PBMCs or a T cell subset sorted from them (not recorded which). The receptors come from a man aged 18 to 30 who had mild COVID-19 (a few samples of this study predate the infection). Cell type and time point are not known. Each CDR3 is given with its conserved first and last residue. The order of the fields is V gene, J gene, CDR3 protein.

TRBV29-1	TRBJ2-7	CSVEGTGTYEQYF
TRBV4-1	TRBJ1-1	CASSADSQGTVTEAFF
TRBV5-1	TRBJ2-3	CASSLGEGTDTQYF
TRBV3-1	TRBJ2-4	CASSPGGTNIQYF
TRBV11-3	TRBJ1-1	CASSLDGPNTEAFF
TRBV20-1	TRBJ1-1	CSARVQPGTEAFF
TRBV4-1	TRBJ2-5	CASSQPRTSGGAKTQYF
TRBV15	TRBJ2-1	CATSRAGDEQFF
TRBV20-1	TRBJ1-1	CSARDPARGLDEAFF
TRBV12-3/TRBV12-4	TRBJ2-1	CASSPRGHNEQFF
TRBV6-2/TRBV6-3	TRBJ2-1	CASTLSRDRGRNEQFF
TRBV19	TRBJ2-2	CASYDKGGSTGELFF
TRBV24-1	TRBJ2-3	CATSDPGPSSDTQYF
TRBV12-3/TRBV12-4	TRBJ2-1	CASSPHLGGAYNEQFF
TRBV7-9	TRBJ1-1	CASSQPTGMLYTEAFF
TRBV7-2	TRBJ1-6	CASSRGPGTGFGSPLHF
TRBV12-3/TRBV12-4	TRBJ2-2	CASSLGRGPNTGELFF
TRBV6-2/TRBV6-3	TRBJ1-5	CASNPRDQPQHF
TRBV6-5	TRBJ1-4	CASSPFTGVNEKLFF
TRBV18	TRBJ1-1	CASSPWVPAGMNTEAFF